The clone carrying this T cell receptor beta chain was seen a few times. Its antigen is still unknown. Tagging with unique molecular identifiers was a feature of the TCR beta cDNA libraries. Out of 1 to 10 million T cells, a few hundred thousand cDNA molecules were generated. MiXCR, applied by TCRdb to the PCR reads, yields one record per CDR3 protein. The sample comprises about 200,000 distinct CDR3 sequences, around 29% of which are singletons, and nearly 3.5% rests with the top ten. V dropped 5 bases and J dropped 7 bases, with 12 bases sitting between them. The germline gives CDR1 SGHKS, CDR2 YYEKEE (reference sequence). The CDR3 is 12 amino acids. The record originates from a study of post-analysis software for immune sequencing data. On the study more broadly: Included among the disease courses, which were recorded for the cohort, were relapsing-remitting, secondary progressive and progressive-relapsing multiple sclerosis. Findings and limits, study-wide: In multiple sclerosis, normalized Chao1 diversity was significantly below that of controls. Patients used several TRBV segments, including TRBV5-6, TRBV5-1 and TRBV20-1, more often than controls. Batch-mates among the samples co-clustered strongly by F measure.

Sequencing was performed on blood. This receptor was identified in a girl between 2 and 17 years old with multiple sclerosis. The V and J genes are TRBV5-5 and TRBJ2-5; D might be TRBD1 (5 bases). The CDR3 here is CASRLDTGTQYF. The CDR3 nucleotides are TGTGCCAGCAGACTGGATACAGGGACCCAGTACTTC.